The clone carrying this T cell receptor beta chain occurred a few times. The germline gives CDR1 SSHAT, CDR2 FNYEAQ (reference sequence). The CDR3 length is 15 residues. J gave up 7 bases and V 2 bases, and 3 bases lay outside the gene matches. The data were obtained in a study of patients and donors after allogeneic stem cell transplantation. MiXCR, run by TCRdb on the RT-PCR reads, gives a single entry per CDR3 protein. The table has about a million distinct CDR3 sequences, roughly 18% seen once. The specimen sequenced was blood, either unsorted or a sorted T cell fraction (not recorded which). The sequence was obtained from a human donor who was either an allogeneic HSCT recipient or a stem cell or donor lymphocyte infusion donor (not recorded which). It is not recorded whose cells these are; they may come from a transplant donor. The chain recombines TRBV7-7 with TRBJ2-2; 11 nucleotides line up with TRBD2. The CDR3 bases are TGTGCCAGCAGCTTAACTAGCGGGAGTATCGGGGAGCTGTTTTTT. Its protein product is CASSLTSGSIGELFF.